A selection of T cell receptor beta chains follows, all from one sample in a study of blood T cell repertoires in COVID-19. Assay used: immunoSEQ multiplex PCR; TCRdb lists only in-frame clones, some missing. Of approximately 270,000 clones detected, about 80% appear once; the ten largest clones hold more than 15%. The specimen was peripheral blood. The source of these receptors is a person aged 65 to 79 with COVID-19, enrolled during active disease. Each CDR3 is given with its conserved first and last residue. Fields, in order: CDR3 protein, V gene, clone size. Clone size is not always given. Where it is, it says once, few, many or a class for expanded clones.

CASSSPSFTLSRAFF	TRBV11-2	.
CAWRATGSGYTF	TRBV30	.
CASRPGRGSPAKNIQYF	TRBV28	.
CASSLVARQTNYGYTF	TRBV5-4	.
CASSFSGRSLETQYF	TRBV27	.
CASSPRSGGQYF	TRBV18	.
CASSQVAGGGYNEQFF	TRBV3-1/TRBV3-2	.
CASSIRTSDGEQFF	TRBV28	.
CASSLVVGQPAGEQYF	TRBV7-3	.
CASSGQQPEKLFF	TRBV4-3	once
CAIQQGASYNEQFF	TRBV10-3	.
CASSLGGGDSYNEQFF	TRBV5-1	.
CASIGAWRGNEQFF	TRBV28	.
CAWSDGIATNEKLFF	TRBV30	.
CASSNRRTGKDGYTF	TRBV7-2	.
CASSYRSVNYGYTF	TRBV6-5	few
CASSTSRTQYF	TRBV14	.